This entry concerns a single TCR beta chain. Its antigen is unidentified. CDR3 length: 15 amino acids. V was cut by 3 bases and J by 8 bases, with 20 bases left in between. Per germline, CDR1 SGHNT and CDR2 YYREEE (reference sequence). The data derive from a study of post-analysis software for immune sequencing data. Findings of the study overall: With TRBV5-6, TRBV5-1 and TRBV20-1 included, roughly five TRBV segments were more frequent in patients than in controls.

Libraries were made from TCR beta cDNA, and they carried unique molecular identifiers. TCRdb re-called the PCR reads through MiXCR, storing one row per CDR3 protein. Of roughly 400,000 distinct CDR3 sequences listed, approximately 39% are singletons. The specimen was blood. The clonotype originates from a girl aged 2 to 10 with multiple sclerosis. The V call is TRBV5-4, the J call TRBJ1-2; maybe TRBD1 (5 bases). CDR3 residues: CASSYKPGLRAGYTF. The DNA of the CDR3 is TGTGCCAGCAGCTACAAGCCGGGACTCAGAGCCGGCTACACCTTC.